The 12 T cell receptor beta chains presented below share a single source sample, sequenced in a study of a mutant IDH1 vaccine in newly diagnosed glioma. These receptors lack a known antigen. Time point denoted: week 47, end of study. The investigators gave 300 ug of mutant IDH1 20-mer peptide in each vaccine dose, together with topical imiquimod. Method: immunoSEQ multiplex PCR; TCRdb's copy keeps in-frame clones and lacks some. Of some 30,000 clones in the sample, approximately 83% are singletons; the top ten hold around 28%. This specimen was PBMCs, taken from a glioma patient whose treatment included an IDH1 peptide vaccine. Receptor source: a man in his thirties or forties with glioma.

The chain links TRBV7-2 to TRBJ2-3; a possible D gene is TRBD2 (6 bases). Germline loops: CDR1 SGHTA, CDR2 FQGNSA. The CDR3 extends over 13 amino acids. V was pared by 1 base and J by 6 bases, with 8 bases between. CDR3 coding DNA: TGTGCCAGCAGCTTAGAGGAGGGGGATACGCAGTATTTT. Its protein product is CASSLEEGDTQYF.

The chain carries TRBV2 and TRBJ2-7; tentatively, D is TRBD1 (5 bases). The CDR3 is made up of 12 amino acids. Trimming removed 4 bases at V and 9 bases at J, with 13 bases between. From germline, CDR1 is SNHLY and CDR2 FYNNEI. CDR3 bases: TGTGCCAGCAGTGGAAGGGGAAGGGGGCAGTACTTC. Translated: CASSGRGRGQYF.

The table lists this clone with a count of one. V gene TRBV5-1 combines with J gene TRBJ2-5, with TRBD2 as a possible D gene (6 bases). The CDR3 covers 13 residues. Germline V gene lookup returns CDR1 SGHRS and CDR2 YFSETQ. The ends were cut back, 4 bases at V and 5 bases at J, with 12 bases in the middle. The CDR3 sequence: CASSRDSPETQYF. The CDR3 DNA follows: TGCGCCAGCAGCCGGGACTCTCCGGAGACCCAGTACTTC. Full variable domain (rest looked up from reference TRBV5-1 and TRBJ2-5): KAGVTQTPRYLIKTRGQQVTLSCSPISGHRSVSWYQQTPGQGLQFLFEYFSETQRNKGNFPGRFSGRQFSNSRSEMNVSTLELGDSALYLCASSRDSPETQYFGPGTRLLVL.

This chain uses TRBV4-2 with TRBJ1-6; D gene uncertain. Trimming removed 4 bases at V and 5 bases at J, with 12 bases between. Germline loops: CDR1 LGHNA, CDR2 YNFKEQ. The length of the CDR3 is 15 residues. CDR3 amino acids: CASSLEGSNNSPLHF. The CDR3 bases are TGTGCCAGCAGCCTCGAAGGTTCTAATAATTCACCCCTCCACTTT.

This chain links TRBV30 with TRBJ1-1; tentatively, D is TRBD1 (6 bases). Trimming removed 7 bases from V and 1 base from J, with 13 bases in between. Germline assignment: CDR1 GTSNPN and CDR2 SVGIG (reference sequence). This CDR3 is built from 13 residues. CDR3 coding DNA: TGTGCCTTACAACTGACAGGGAACACTGAAGCTTTCTTT. This sequence encodes CALQLTGNTEAFF.

The chain is built from TRBV27 and TRBJ1-5; maybe TRBD1 (5 bases). CDR3 length: 17 amino acids. Looked up from germline, CDR1 is MNHEY and CDR2 is SMNVEV (reference sequence). The V end was cut by 6 bases, the J end by 5 bases, with 23 bases between. The CDR3 is CASSGAVGGVPDQPQHF. In nucleotides, the CDR3 is TGTGCCAGCAGCGGGGCTGTGGGAGGAGTTCCGGATCAGCCCCAGCATTTT.

The rearrangement links TRBV7-8 to TRBJ2-5; 9 nucleotides align to TRBD1. This CDR3 has 14 residues. V dropped 6 bases and J dropped 4; count of bases not matched to a gene: 6. The germline V gene encodes CDR1 SGHVS and CDR2 FQNEAQ. CDR3 bases: TGTGCCAGCAGTGTCAGGGGACAGGGAGAGACCCAGTACTTC. As protein: CASSVRGQGETQYF.

V usage is TRBV11-2 and J usage is TRBJ2-5; D uncertain. The CDR3 covers 15 residues. V gave up 0 bases and J gave up 2 bases, with 10 bases separating them. Germline V gene data show CDR1 as SGHAT and CDR2 as FQNNGV. CDR3 region: CASSLEHSQQETQYF. The CDR3, as DNA: TGTGCCAGCAGCTTAGAACATTCTCAGCAAGAGACCCAGTACTTC.

The genes are TRBV29-1 and TRBJ1-2, with 8 bases lining up with TRBD1. The CDR3 is made up of 12 amino acids. Trimming took 4 bases from V and 6 from J; bases not matched to a gene: 4. CDR1 SQVTM and CDR2 ANQGSEA come from the germline V gene. The CDR3 region is CSVADRANGYTF. The DNA of the CDR3 is TGCAGCGTTGCGGACAGGGCAAATGGCTACACCTTC. Drawing the rest from reference TRBV29-1 and TRBJ1-2, the complete variable domain is SAVISQKPSRDICQRGTSLTIQCQVDSQVTMMFWYRQQPGQSLTLIATANQGSEATYESGFVIDKFPISRPNLTFSTLTVSNMSPEDSSIYLCSVADRANGYTFGSGTRLTVV.

CDR3 protein: CAITPGQGYEQYF. CDR3 coding DNA: TGTGCCATCACCCCGGGACAGGGCTACGAGCAGTACTTC. The chain employs TRBV10-3 and TRBJ2-7; 9 bases map to TRBD1. The CDR3 has 13 amino acids. Germline assignment: CDR1 ENHRY and CDR2 SYGVKD. Losses at the gene ends were 7 bases for V and 3 bases for J; bases not matched to a gene: 4.

The sample holds a few counts of this clone. The chain combines TRBV2 with TRBJ1-1, with TRBD1 matching over 9 bases. The V gene end was trimmed by 4 bases and the J gene end by 3 bases; junction bases not matched to a gene: 6. CDR1 and CDR2 (germline): SNHLY, FYNNEI. The CDR3 covers 15 residues. The CDR3 is CASSADRGLYTEAFF. CDR3 nucleotides: TGTGCCAGCAGTGCCGACAGGGGGTTATACACTGAAGCTTTCTTT.

This chain uses TRBV6-6 with TRBJ2-7; TRBD1 agrees at 8 bases. The V segment lost 4 bases and the J segment 4 bases; nucleotides outside the gene matches: 3. This CDR3 region has 13 residues. Per germline, CDR1 MNHNY and CDR2 SVGAGI (reference sequence). The CDR3 DNA is TGTGCCAGCAGTTGCACAGGGGGGTACGAGCAGTACTTC. This translates into CASSCTGGYEQYF.